Detailed here is one TCR beta chain. What it recognizes is unknown. The record originates from a study of post-analysis software for immune sequencing data. Overall study findings and caveats: Patients showed TRBV5-6, TRBV5-1 and TRBV20-1 among a handful of TRBV segments more frequent than in controls.

This CDR3 contains 13 residues. V trimming: 5 bases; J trimming: 2 bases; junction bases outside the gene matches: 3. The germline gives CDR1 GTSNPN, CDR2 SVGIG (reference sequence). Carried by the TCR beta cDNA libraries were unique molecular identifiers. TCRdb reprocessed the PCR reads with MiXCR, giving one entry per CDR3 protein. The data contain 650,000 to 850,000 distinct CDR3 sequences, just over 45% of them seen just once; the ten biggest clones take up over 4.5%. This sequence was found in a girl aged 10 to 17 with multiple sclerosis. The rearrangement joins TRBV30 to TRBJ1-5; 7 bases line up with TRBD1. Sequencing was carried out using blood. The CDR3 is CAWDREGNQPQHF. The CDR3 bases are TGTGCCTGGGACAGGGAAGGCAATCAGCCCCAGCATTTT.